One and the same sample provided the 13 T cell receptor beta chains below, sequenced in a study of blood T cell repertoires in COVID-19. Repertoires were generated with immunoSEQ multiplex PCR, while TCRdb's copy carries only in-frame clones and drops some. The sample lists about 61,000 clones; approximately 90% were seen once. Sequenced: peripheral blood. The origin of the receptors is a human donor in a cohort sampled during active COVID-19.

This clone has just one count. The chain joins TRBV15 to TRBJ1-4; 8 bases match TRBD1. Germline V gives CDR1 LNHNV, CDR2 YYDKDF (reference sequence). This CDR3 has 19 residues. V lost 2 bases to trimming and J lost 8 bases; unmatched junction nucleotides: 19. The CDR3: CATSRPKGWTGREGEKLFF. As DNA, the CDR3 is TGTGCCACCAGCAGACCAAAGGGGTGGACAGGGAGGGAAGGCGAAAAACTGTTTTTT.

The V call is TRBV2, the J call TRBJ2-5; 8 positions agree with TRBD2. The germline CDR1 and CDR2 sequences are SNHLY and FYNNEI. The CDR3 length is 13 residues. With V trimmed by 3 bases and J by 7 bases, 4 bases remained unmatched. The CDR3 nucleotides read TGTGCCAGCAGTGACTCTAGCGGGTTGACCCAGTACTTC. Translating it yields CASSDSSGLTQYF.

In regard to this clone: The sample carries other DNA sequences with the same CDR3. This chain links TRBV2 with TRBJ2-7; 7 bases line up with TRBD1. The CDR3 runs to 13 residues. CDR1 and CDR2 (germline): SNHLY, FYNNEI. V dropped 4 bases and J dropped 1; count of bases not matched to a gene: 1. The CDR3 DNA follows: TGTGCCAGCAGTGGGGACAGTTCCTACGAGCAGTACTTC. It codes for CASSGDSSYEQYF.

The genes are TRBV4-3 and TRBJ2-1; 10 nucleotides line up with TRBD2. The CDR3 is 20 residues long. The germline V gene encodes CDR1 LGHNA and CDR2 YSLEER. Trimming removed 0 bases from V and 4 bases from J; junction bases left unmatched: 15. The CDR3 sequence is CASSQEAGLAEALLYNEQFF. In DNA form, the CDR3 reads TGCGCCAGCAGCCAAGAAGCCGGACTAGCGGAGGCCCTCTTGTACAATGAGCAGTTCTTC.

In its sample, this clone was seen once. The CDR3 protein is CASSVLGGSGNTIYF. As DNA, the CDR3 is TGTGCCAGCAGCGTGTTGGGGGGCTCTGGAAACACCATATATTTT. The J gene is TRBJ1-3, the V gene TRBV9; TRBD1 is a possible D gene (5 bases). Germline-derived CDR1 and CDR2 are SGDLS and YYNGEE. With 2 bases removed from V and 0 bases from J, the gap between germline ends came to 9 bases. This CDR3 contains 15 residues. Filled out from reference TRBV9 and TRBJ1-3, the complete variable domain reads DSGVTQTPKHLITATGQRVTLRCSPRSGDLSVYWYQQSLDQGLQFLIQYYNGEERAKGNILERFSAQQFPDLHSELNLSSLELGDSALYFCASSVLGGSGNTIYFGEGSWLTVV.

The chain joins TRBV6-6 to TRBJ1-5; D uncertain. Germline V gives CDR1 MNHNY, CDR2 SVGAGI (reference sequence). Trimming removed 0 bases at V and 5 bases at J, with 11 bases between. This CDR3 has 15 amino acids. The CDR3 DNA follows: TGTGCCAGCAGTTACTCACCGGGTCTTGATCAGCCCCAGCATTTT. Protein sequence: CASSYSPGLDQPQHF.

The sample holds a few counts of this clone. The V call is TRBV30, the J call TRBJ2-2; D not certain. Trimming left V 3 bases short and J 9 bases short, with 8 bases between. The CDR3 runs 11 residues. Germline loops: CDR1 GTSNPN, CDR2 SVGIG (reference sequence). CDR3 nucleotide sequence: TGTGCCTGGAGACTTACTAGGGAGCTGTTTTTT. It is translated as CAWRLTRELFF.

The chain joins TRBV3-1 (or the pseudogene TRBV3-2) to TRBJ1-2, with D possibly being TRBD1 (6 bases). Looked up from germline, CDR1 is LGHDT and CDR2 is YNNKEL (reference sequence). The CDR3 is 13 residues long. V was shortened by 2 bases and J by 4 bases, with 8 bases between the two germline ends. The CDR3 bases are TGTGCCAGCAGCCAACAGGGGATCTATGGCTACACCTTC. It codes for CASSQQGIYGYTF.

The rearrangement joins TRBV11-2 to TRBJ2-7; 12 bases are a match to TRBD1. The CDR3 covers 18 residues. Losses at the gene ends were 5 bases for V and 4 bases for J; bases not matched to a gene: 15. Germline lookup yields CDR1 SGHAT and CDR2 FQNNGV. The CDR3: CASSRLGDRGRQGYEQYF. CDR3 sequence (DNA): TGTGCCAGCAGCCGTTTGGGGGACAGGGGGCGGCAGGGATACGAGCAGTACTTC.

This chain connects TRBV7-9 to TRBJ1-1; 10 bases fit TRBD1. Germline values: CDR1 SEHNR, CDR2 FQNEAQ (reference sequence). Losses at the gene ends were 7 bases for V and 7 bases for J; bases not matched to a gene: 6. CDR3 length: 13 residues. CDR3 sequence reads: CASKPGQGYEAFF. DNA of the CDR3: TGTGCCAGCAAACCGGGACAGGGGTATGAAGCTTTCTTT.

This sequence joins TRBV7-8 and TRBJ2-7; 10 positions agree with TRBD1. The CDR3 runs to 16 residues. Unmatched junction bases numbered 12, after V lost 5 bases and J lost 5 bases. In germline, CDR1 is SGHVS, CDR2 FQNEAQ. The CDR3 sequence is CASSLTSGTGVNEQYF. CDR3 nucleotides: TGTGCCAGCAGCCTTACCTCCGGGACAGGGGTCAACGAGCAGTACTTC. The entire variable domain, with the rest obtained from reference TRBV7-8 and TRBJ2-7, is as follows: GAGVSQSPRYKVAKRGQDVALRCDPISGHVSLFWYQQALGQGPEFLTYFQNEAQLDKSGLPSDRFFAERPEGSVSTLKIQRTQQEDSAVYLCASSLTSGTGVNEQYFGPGTRLTVT.

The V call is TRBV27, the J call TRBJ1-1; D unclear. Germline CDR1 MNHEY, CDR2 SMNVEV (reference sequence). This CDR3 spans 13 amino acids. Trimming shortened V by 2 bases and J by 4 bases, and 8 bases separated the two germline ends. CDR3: CASSLREATEAFF. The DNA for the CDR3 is TGTGCCAGCAGTTTACGAGAAGCCACTGAAGCTTTCTTT.

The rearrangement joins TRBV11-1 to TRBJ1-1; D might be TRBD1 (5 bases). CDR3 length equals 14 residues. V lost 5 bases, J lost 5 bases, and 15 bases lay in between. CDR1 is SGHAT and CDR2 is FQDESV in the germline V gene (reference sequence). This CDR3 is CASSLLKGFTEAFF. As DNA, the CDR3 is TGTGCCAGCAGCCTCCTAAAGGGGTTTACTGAAGCTTTCTTT.